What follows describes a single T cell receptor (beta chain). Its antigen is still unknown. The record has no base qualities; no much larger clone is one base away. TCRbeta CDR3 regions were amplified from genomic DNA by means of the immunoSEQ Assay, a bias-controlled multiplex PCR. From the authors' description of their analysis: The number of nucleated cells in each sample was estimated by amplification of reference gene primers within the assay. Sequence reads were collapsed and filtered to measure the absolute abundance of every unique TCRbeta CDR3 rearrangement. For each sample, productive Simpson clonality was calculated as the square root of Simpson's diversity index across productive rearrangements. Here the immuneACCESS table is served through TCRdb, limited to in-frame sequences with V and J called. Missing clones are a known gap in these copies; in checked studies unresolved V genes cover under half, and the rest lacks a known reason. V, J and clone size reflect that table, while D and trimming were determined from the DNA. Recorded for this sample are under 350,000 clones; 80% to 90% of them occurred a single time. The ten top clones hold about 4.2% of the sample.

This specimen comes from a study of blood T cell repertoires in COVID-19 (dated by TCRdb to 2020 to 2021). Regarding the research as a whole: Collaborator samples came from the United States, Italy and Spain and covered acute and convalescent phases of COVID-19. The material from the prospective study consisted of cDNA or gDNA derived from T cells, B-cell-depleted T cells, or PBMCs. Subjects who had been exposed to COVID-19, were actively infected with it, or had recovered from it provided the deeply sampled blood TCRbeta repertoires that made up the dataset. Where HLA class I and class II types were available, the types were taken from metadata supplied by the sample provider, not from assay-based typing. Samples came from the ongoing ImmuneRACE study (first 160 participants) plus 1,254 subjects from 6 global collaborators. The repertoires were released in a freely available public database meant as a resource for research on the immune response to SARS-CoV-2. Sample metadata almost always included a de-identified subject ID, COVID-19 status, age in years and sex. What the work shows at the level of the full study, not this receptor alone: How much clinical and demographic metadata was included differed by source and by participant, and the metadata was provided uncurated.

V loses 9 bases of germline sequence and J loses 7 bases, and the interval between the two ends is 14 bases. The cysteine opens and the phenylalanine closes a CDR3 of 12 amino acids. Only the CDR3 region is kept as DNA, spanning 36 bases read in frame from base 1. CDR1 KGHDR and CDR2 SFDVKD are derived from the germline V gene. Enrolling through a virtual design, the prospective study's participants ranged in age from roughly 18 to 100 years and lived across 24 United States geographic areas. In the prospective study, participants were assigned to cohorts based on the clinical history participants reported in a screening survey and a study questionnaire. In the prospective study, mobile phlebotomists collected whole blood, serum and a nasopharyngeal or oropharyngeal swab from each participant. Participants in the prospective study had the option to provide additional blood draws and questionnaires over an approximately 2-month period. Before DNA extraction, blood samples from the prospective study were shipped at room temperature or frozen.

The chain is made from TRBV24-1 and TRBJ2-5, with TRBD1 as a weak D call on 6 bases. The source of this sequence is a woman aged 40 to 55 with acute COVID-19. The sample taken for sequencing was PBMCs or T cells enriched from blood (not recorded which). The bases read TGTGCCACCGAGGGGGTTTCGGGGACCCAGTACTTC. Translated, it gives CATEGVSGTQYF.